This T cell receptor beta chain was recorded in a study of cytomegalovirus exposure and HLA in healthy donors. Study as a whole: Out of roughly 200 million T cells, an earlier analysis found about 120 million unique TCR beta sequences in total. Points from the study as a whole: Across donors, presence/absence analyses took sequencing depth to be roughly uniform. The authors confirmed in vitro that a few CMV-associated chains were specific for CMV antigens. 16,951 TCR beta sequences were associated with HLA alleles at 0.05 false discovery rate in a later analysis.

60 Vbeta and 13 Jbeta primers were used in PCR. Assay: immunoSEQ multiplex PCR; the TCRdb copy retains only in-frame clones and omits some. The repertoire holds more than 95,000 clones, with almost 80% as singletons. Germline V CDR1 and CDR2: MNHEY, SVGAGI. CDR3 length: 14 amino acids. Trimming pared 0 bases from V and 9 bases from J, leaving 13 bases between. On this clone: Its specificity is unknown.

Specimen: PBMCs. This chain joins TRBV6-5 and TRBJ2-3, with a tentative D call TRBD2 (5 bases). The sequence derives from a man between 60 and 70 years old in good health and CMV-seropositive. The CDR3 loop reads CASSYSSDGGTQYF. Here the CDR3 DNA reads TGTGCCAGCAGTTACTCCTCCGACGGAGGAACGCAGTATTTT.